This TCR beta chain was sequenced in a study of blood T cell repertoires in COVID-19. Study-level background: Samples came from the United States, Italy and Spain, spanning acute and convalescent COVID-19. PBMCs, B-cell-depleted T cells, or T cells provided the cDNA or gDNA that made up the material.

The V segment lost 5 bases and the J segment 4 bases; nucleotides outside the gene matches: 8. CDR1 PRHDT and CDR2 FYEKMQ come from the germline V gene (reference sequence). The CDR3 consists of 15 residues. The data were produced by immunoSEQ multiplex PCR, yet TCRdb's version contains in-frame clones alone and is incomplete. The table records about 200,000 clones, 83% of them present only once. V and J are TRBV13 and TRBJ2-1; 7 nucleotides match TRBD1. The receptor's source is a woman aged 40 to 50 with active or convalescent COVID-19. Sequencing was done on a sample of peripheral blood. CDR3 protein: CASSRDRVLYNEQFF. DNA for the CDR3: TGTGCCAGCAGCCGTGACAGGGTTCTTTACAATGAGCAGTTCTTC.